These 14 T cell receptor beta chains came from one sample sequenced in a study of blood T cell repertoires in COVID-19. Some clones are missing from TCRdb's copy, which holds only in-frame ones; the method was immunoSEQ multiplex PCR. The repertoire holds about 13,000 clones, with approximately 90% as singletons. What was sequenced was peripheral blood. The receptors derive from a human donor in a cohort sampled during active COVID-19.

The chain joins TRBV24-1 to TRBJ2-3; 11 bases line up with TRBD2. V gave up 7 bases and J gave up 5 bases; unmatched junction bases: 16. Per the germline V gene, CDR1 is KGHDR and CDR2 is SFDVKD. This CDR3 contains 18 residues. The CDR3 here is CATSSATLAGGPGDTQYF. As DNA, the CDR3 is TGTGCCACCAGCTCGGCCACCCTAGCGGGGGGCCCTGGAGATACGCAGTATTTT.

This clone was counted once. The rearrangement links TRBV10-2 to TRBJ1-1; 9 nucleotides line up with TRBD1. Germline V gene lookup returns CDR1 WSHSY and CDR2 SAAADI. This CDR3 region has 14 residues. J was trimmed by 0 bases and V by 5 bases; bases with no gene match: 1. The CDR3 DNA reads as TGCGCCAGCAGTCGGACAGGGGTGAACACTGAAGCTTTCTTT. It codes for CASSRTGVNTEAFF.

DNA of the CDR3: TGTGCCAGCACCTACGCCCCAGACACCTACTCCTACGAGCAGTACTTC. Its translation: CASTYAPDTYSYEQYF. The genes are TRBV28 and TRBJ2-7; D uncertain. Germline loops: CDR1 MDHEN, CDR2 SYDVKM. The V and J ends lost 7 bases and 0 bases respectively, with 19 bases between them. CDR3 length: 16 amino acids.

The V call is TRBV19, the J call TRBJ1-5, with 10 bases that match TRBD1. The V gene's germline CDR1 is LNHDA and CDR2 SQIVND (reference sequence). The CDR3 length is 16 residues. Germline trimming cut 5 bases from V and 4 bases from J; bases unmatched to any gene: 8. The CDR3 reads CASSWDGTGVNQPQHF. The CDR3, as DNA: TGTGCCAGTAGTTGGGATGGGACAGGGGTAAATCAGCCCCAGCATTTT.

The rearrangement joins TRBV5-1 to TRBJ2-7; tentative D call: TRBD2 (6 bases). The CDR3 consists of 15 residues. Germline V gene lookup returns CDR1 SGHRS and CDR2 YFSETQ. Trimming took 4 bases from V and 3 from J, leaving 17 bases between them. CDR3 amino acids: CASSDLEGLDYEQYF. In DNA, the CDR3 is TGCGCCAGCAGCGACCTCGAGGGACTTGACTACGAGCAGTACTTC.

The genes are TRBV19 and TRBJ2-7, with unresolved D. The CDR3 sequence is 13 residues long. The V end was cut by 4 bases, the J end by 3 bases, with 10 bases between. The germline gives CDR1 LNHDA, CDR2 SQIVND (reference sequence). DNA of the CDR3: TGTGCCAGTAGTACCCCCCCCGGCTACGAGCAGTACTTC. Translating it yields CASSTPPGYEQYF.

The chain employs TRBV5-4 and TRBJ2-1, with 7 bases fitting TRBD2. This CDR3 is 15 amino acids long. CDR1 is SGHNT and CDR2 is YYREEE in the germline V gene (reference sequence). Unmatched junction bases numbered 7, after V lost 4 bases and J lost 3 bases. The DNA of the CDR3 is TGTGCCAGCAGCCGCCCGGGGACTAACTACAATGAGCAGTTCTTC. Residues: CASSRPGTNYNEQFF.

This chain links TRBV28 with TRBJ2-1, with TRBD2 matching over 10 bases. CDR1 is MDHEN and CDR2 is SYDVKM in the germline V gene. Trimming at V came to 6 bases and at J to 3 bases, leaving 8 bases not matched to a gene. This CDR3 is 16 amino acids long. The CDR3 coding sequence is TGTGCCAGCAGGGAAATAGCGGGAGGATACTACAATGAGCAGTTCTTC. It encodes CASREIAGGYYNEQFF.

The chain combines TRBV9 with TRBJ2-7; TRBD1 agrees at 7 bases. This CDR3 comprises 14 residues. Germline trimming cut 6 bases from V and 2 bases from J; bases unmatched to any gene: 8. Germline V gene lookup returns CDR1 SGDLS and CDR2 YYNGEE. The CDR3 nucleotides are TGTGCCAGCAACATAGACAGGGCCCCCTACGAGCAGTACTTC. Its translation: CASNIDRAPYEQYF.

The J gene is TRBJ1-1, the V gene TRBV11-2; 9 nucleotides agree with TRBD1. Germline V CDR1 and CDR2: SGHAT, FQNNGV. The CDR3 is 14 residues long. J lost 1 base, V lost 3 bases, and 0 bases had no gene match. The CDR3 region has the DNA TGTGCCAGCAGCTTGGGACAGGGGAACACTGAAGCTTTCTTT. Its protein product is CASSLGQGNTEAFF. Together with reference TRBV11-2 and TRBJ1-1, the CDR3 gives the full variable domain: EAGVAQSPRYKIIEKRQSVAFWCNPISGHATLYWYQQILGQGPKLLIQFQNNGVVDDSQLPKDRFSAERLKGVDSTLKIQPAKLEDSAVYLCASSLGQGNTEAFFGQGTRLTVV.

This clone was recorded only once. This chain links TRBV5-1 with TRBJ2-1; D unclear. Between the trimmed V and J ends, which lost 0 bases and 9 bases, there was a span of 4 bases. From germline, CDR1 is SGHRS and CDR2 YFSETQ. The CDR3 extends over 11 amino acids. The CDR3 coding sequence is TGCGCCAGCAGCTTGGACTTTGAGCAGTTCTTC. It yields the protein CASSLDFEQFF.

The rearrangement links TRBV4-1 to TRBJ2-7; 9 bases are a match to TRBD1. The germline gives CDR1 MGHRA, CDR2 YSYEKL. The V and J ends lost 5 bases and 7 bases, in that order; junction bases with no gene match: 6. The CDR3 consists of 13 residues. The CDR3 nucleotides are TGCGCCAGCAGCGAGGACAGGGGTGGAGAGCAGTACTTC. Its translation is CASSEDRGGEQYF.

The V gene is TRBV6-2 or TRBV6-3, the J gene TRBJ2-3, with 9 bases lining up with TRBD2. V lost 4 bases, J lost 2 bases, and 4 bases stayed unmatched. This CDR3 contains 15 residues. CDR1 and CDR2 (germline): MNHEY, SVGEGT. As DNA, the CDR3 is TGTGCCAGCAGTTCGCTAGCGGGGCCCACAGATACGCAGTATTTT. Amino acids: CASSSLAGPTDTQYF.

The gene calls are TRBV3-1 (or the pseudogene TRBV3-2) and TRBJ2-5, with 9 bases lining up with TRBD1. Germline CDR1 and CDR2: LGHDT and YNNKEL (reference sequence). Trimming took 3 bases from V and 4 from J; bases not matched to a gene: 6. CDR3 size: 15 residues. DNA of the CDR3: TGTGCCAGCAGCCAGGGGGGACAGGGTCGAGAGACCCAGTACTTC. This sequence encodes CASSQGGQGRETQYF.